A selection of T cell receptor beta chains follows, all from one sample in a study of blood T cell repertoires in COVID-19. Produced via immunoSEQ multiplex PCR; TCRdb's table is partial and in-frame only. The sample has more than 15,000 clones, around 80% seen once. The sequencing sample was made of peripheral blood. The receptor source for this set is a man aged 60 to 75 with active or convalescent COVID-19. Both conserved end residues are part of each CDR3. D genes are given only for firm matches. Part of the rows lack a size; the others show once, few, many or a class for expanded clones.

TGTGCCAGCAGTCCTGGGAGGGCTACCCACACAGATACGCAGTATTTT | CASSPGRATHTDTQYF | . | TRBD2 | TRBJ2-3 | TRBV9
TGTGCCAGCTCAAACGGGAACACTGAAGCTTTCTTT | CASSNGNTEAFF | . | . | TRBJ1-1 | TRBV18
TGCAGCTCGGTGACAGGGAACACTGAAGCTTTCTTT | CSSVTGNTEAFF | . | . | TRBJ1-1 | TRBV29-1
TGTGCCAGTAGTTGGGGACACCACACTGAAGCTTTCTTT | CASSWGHHTEAFF | . | . | TRBJ1-1 | TRBV19
TGTGCCAGTAGCCGACAGACCAATCAGCCCCAGCATTTT | CASSRQTNQPQHF | once | . | TRBJ1-5 | TRBV19
TGTGCTAGTGGCCCAGCCCCGGGACAGGGTATTAATGAGCAGTTCTTC | CASGPAPGQGINEQFF | . | TRBD1 | TRBJ2-1 | TRBV12-5
TGTGCCAGCAGCTGGACTGTAAAGAATGAGCAGTTCTTC | CASSWTVKNEQFF | . | . | TRBJ2-1 | TRBV7-3
TGTGCCAGCAGTTTCGCCCTAGCGGTGCTCTCCTACGAGCAGTACTTC | CASSFALAVLSYEQYF | . | TRBD2 | TRBJ2-7 | TRBV28
TGTGCCAGCAGCTTAGAAATTGGCGGAAGACCTGGAAACACCATATATTTT | CASSLEIGGRPGNTIYF | once | . | TRBJ1-3 | TRBV11-3
TGTGCCAGCAGTCCGGGGAATGCTAACTATGGCTACACCTTC | CASSPGNANYGYTF | . | . | TRBJ1-2 | TRBV5-4
TGTGCCAGCAGCCCCCAACAGGGACGAACAGATACGCAGTATTTT | CASSPQQGRTDTQYF | . | . | TRBJ2-3 | TRBV6-2/TRBV6-3
TGTGCCAGTAGTATACGGGGCGGGGAGCTGTTTTTT | CASSIRGGELFF | . | . | TRBJ2-2 | TRBV19
TGTGCCAGCAGCCGACAGGGGGCCTACGAGCAGTACTTC | CASSRQGAYEQYF | . | TRBD1 | TRBJ2-7 | TRBV5-6
TGTGCCAGCAGCTCACCAACCAGAGGGTCGGGGGGCTCCTACAATGAGCAGTTCTTC | CASSSPTRGSGGSYNEQFF | . | TRBD2 | TRBJ2-1 | TRBV7-2
TGTGCCATCAGTGAGGACAGGTACTATGGCTACACCTTC | CAISEDRYYGYTF | once | . | TRBJ1-2 | TRBV10-3
TGTGCCATCAGTGGCGACTCCGAGCAGTACTTC | CAISGDSEQYF | . | . | TRBJ2-7 | TRBV10-3
TGCGCCAGCAGCGAAAATCAGGGGGTTGGGAACACTGAAGCTTTCTTT | CASSENQGVGNTEAFF | once | TRBD1 | TRBJ1-1 | TRBV5-1
TGTGCCAGTAGGGCAGTGAACACTGAAGCTTTCTTT | CASRAVNTEAFF | . | . | TRBJ1-1 | TRBV19
TGTGCCAGCCTCCCGGGACAGCTACTGAACGAGCAGTACTTC | CASLPGQLLNEQYF | . | TRBD1 | TRBJ2-7 | TRBV5-6
TGTGCCAGCACGGACAGGGTAAAGAACGAGCAGTACTTC | CASTDRVKNEQYF | . | TRBD1 | TRBJ2-7 | TRBV6-5
TGTGCCAGCAGTCTCCTTACAGGGGGACTCAGTAATGAAAAACTGTTTTTT | CASSLLTGGLSNEKLFF | . | TRBD1 | TRBJ1-4 | TRBV28
TGCAGTGCCTGGACAGGTGGCTACACCTTC | CSAWTGGYTF | . | TRBD1 | TRBJ1-2 | TRBV20-1
TGTGCCAGCAGCTTAGGGGCAGGGGGGAACACTGAAGCTTTCTTT | CASSLGAGGNTEAFF | . | TRBD1 | TRBJ1-1 | TRBV7-9
TGTGCCAGCAGCCAGAAACAGGGCCACGACTATGGCTACACCTTC | CASSQKQGHDYGYTF | . | . | TRBJ1-2 | TRBV9
TGTGCCAGCAGCTTACTTAGCGGGAGGGCCAGTGGCGGGGAGCTGTTTTTT | CASSLLSGRASGGELFF | . | TRBD2 | TRBJ2-2 | TRBV7-2
TGTGCCAGCAGTGACCCAGGGAACTATGGCTACACCTTC | CASSDPGNYGYTF | . | . | TRBJ1-2 | TRBV6-1
TGTGCCAGCACTCAGGGAAGACGCGAGCAGTACTTC | CASTQGRREQYF | . | . | TRBJ2-7 | TRBV27
TGTGCCAGCAGCCAAGATGGGCGGGGGGGAGATACGCAGTATTTT | CASSQDGRGGDTQYF | . | TRBD2 | TRBJ2-3 | TRBV4-2
TGTGCCAGCAGAGCAGGGTATGAGCAGTACTTC | CASRAGYEQYF | . | . | TRBJ2-7 | TRBV28
TGTGCCAGCAACCCGGGATGGGGTGAAAAACTGTTTTTT | CASNPGWGEKLFF | . | . | TRBJ1-4 | TRBV2
TGTGCCAGCAGTCAAGAGCAGGGATCCTATGGCTACACCTTC | CASSQEQGSYGYTF | few | . | TRBJ1-2 | TRBV2
TGTGCCAGCAGCCAATTCGGGGGGGAGACCGGGGAGCTGTTTTTT | CASSQFGGETGELFF | . | TRBD2 | TRBJ2-2 | TRBV3-1/TRBV3-2
TGTGCCAGCAGCTCACAGGGGGCGCTTGGCTATGGCTACACCTTC | CASSSQGALGYGYTF | . | TRBD1 | TRBJ1-2 | TRBV7-2
TGTGCCAGCAGCCAGAACTCCAATGAGCAGTTCTTC | CASSQNSNEQFF | . | . | TRBJ2-1 | TRBV14
TGTGCCAGCAGTGAGCGGAACTCCTATAATTCACCCCTCCACTTT | CASSERNSYNSPLHF | . | . | TRBJ1-6 | TRBV2
TGTGCCATCAGTGGTGCGGGGGAAGATACGCAGTATTTT | CAISGAGEDTQYF | . | TRBD2 | TRBJ2-3 | TRBV10-3
TGCAGCGGGGGCTCGGGGGAGGTGTACCAAGAGACCCAGTACTTC | CSGGSGEVYQETQYF | . | . | TRBJ2-5 | TRBV29-1
TGTGCCAGCAGTTTACCAGGGCTAAGACAGCCCCAGCATTTT | CASSLPGLRQPQHF | few | . | TRBJ1-5 | TRBV28
TGTGCCAGCAGCTCACAGGGGAGAGCTTTCTTT | CASSSQGRAFF | . | TRBD1 | TRBJ1-1 | TRBV28
TGTGCCTGGGCTAGCGGGAGCGCAGATACGCAGTATTTT | CAWASGSADTQYF | . | TRBD2 | TRBJ2-3 | TRBV30
TGTGCCAGCAGCGTAGAGGCCCAACTTAGCGCTTCTAGCACAGATACGCAGTATTTT | CASSVEAQLSASSTDTQYF | . | . | TRBJ2-3 | TRBV9
TGTGCCAGCAGTTCCTGGACAGGGTGGAGTCCCTATGGCTACACCTTC | CASSSWTGWSPYGYTF | . | TRBD1 | TRBJ1-2 | TRBV27
TGTGCCAGCAGCCAAGATAGCCAGGGGTGGCAGCCCCAGCATTTT | CASSQDSQGWQPQHF | . | . | TRBJ1-5 | TRBV3-1/TRBV3-2
TGTGCCACCAGTGATTCGACGACAGACAACACTGAAGCTTTCTTT | CATSDSTTDNTEAFF | . | . | TRBJ1-1 | TRBV24-1
TGTGCCAGCAGCCGAGAACCCCGGGACAGGGGGGAAAAACTGTTTTTT | CASSREPRDRGEKLFF | . | TRBD1 | TRBJ1-4 | TRBV5-4
TGTGCCTGGAGTGTATGGAGCAGCGAAGCTTTCTTT | CAWSVWSSEAFF | . | . | TRBJ1-1 | TRBV30
TGCTCGATTTTTAGGGGAGGAGTGAGGGTTGAAGCTTTCTTT | CSIFRGGVRVEAFF | . | . | TRBJ1-1 | TRBV29-1
TGTGCCAGCAGACTTCAGGGGTCCAATCAGCCCCAGCATTTT | CASRLQGSNQPQHF | . | . | TRBJ1-5 | TRBV6-6
TGTGCCAGCTCACCTTATTCTAGCGGGTTTCGGGGTGAGCAGTTCTTC | CASSPYSSGFRGEQFF | . | TRBD2 | TRBJ2-1 | TRBV18
TGTGCCATCAGAGGAGAGGGTCTAGCGGGAGGTCGCGATGAGCAGTTCTTC | CAIRGEGLAGGRDEQFF | . | TRBD2 | TRBJ2-1 | TRBV10-3
TGTGCCAGTAGTATACGGCGGGGTCCCGAGCAGTACTTC | CASSIRRGPEQYF | . | . | TRBJ2-7 | TRBV19
TGTGCCAGCAGCTTATATATGGACAGGGGATTTGGCTACACCTTC | CASSLYMDRGFGYTF | . | TRBD1 | TRBJ1-2 | TRBV5-6